These 6 T cell receptor beta chains were all obtained from the same sample, sequenced in a study of blood T cell repertoires in COVID-19. TCRdb keeps only in-frame clones here, not all; method: immunoSEQ multiplex PCR. The sample includes around 430,000 clones, 80% to 90% of them seen just once. The sequencing sample was made of PBMCs or T cells enriched from blood (not recorded which). The receptors come from a woman aged 45-60 years who had recovered from COVID-19.

The chain uses TRBV25-1 and TRBJ1-4, with 7 bases aligning to TRBD1. V gave up 3 bases and J gave up 4 bases; unmatched junction bases: 8. Germline V gene lookup returns CDR1 MGHDK and CDR2 SYGVNS. CDR3 length: 16 amino acids. This CDR3 reads CASSEPSTGLNEKLFF. CDR3 coding DNA: TGTGCCAGCAGTGAGCCTTCGACAGGGCTTAATGAAAAACTGTTTTTT.

Turning to this clone: This specimen includes other DNA sequences encoding the same CDR3. The chain couples TRBV7-9 to TRBJ2-7, with 7 bases aligning to TRBD1. This CDR3 is built from 12 residues. Trimming at V came to 1 base and at J to 6 bases, leaving 0 bases not matched to a gene. Germline-derived CDR1 and CDR2 are SEHNR and FQNEAQ (reference sequence). The CDR3 DNA is TGTGCCAGCAGCTTAGACAGGGGCGAGCAGTACTTC. Encoded protein: CASSLDRGEQYF. The whole variable domain, filled in from reference TRBV7-9 and TRBJ2-7, reads DTGVSQNPRHKITKRGQNVTFRCDPISEHNRLYWYRQTLGQGPEFLTYFQNEAQLEKSRLLSDRFSAERPKGSFSTLEIQRTEQGDSAMYLCASSLDRGEQYFGPGTRLTVT.

This clone was counted only a few times. The CDR3, as DNA: TGTGCCAGTAGGGCACGAGGGGTAACGACAGGGGATCAGCCCCAGCATTTT. Translation gives CASRARGVTTGDQPQHF. The J gene is TRBJ1-5, the V gene TRBV19, with 8 bases identical to TRBD1. V gave up 6 bases and J gave up 5 bases; unmatched junction bases: 15. This CDR3 comprises 17 residues. Looked up from germline, CDR1 is LNHDA and CDR2 is SQIVND (reference sequence). The full variable domain, rest sourced from reference TRBV19 and TRBJ1-5, is DGGITQSPKYLFRKEGQNVTLSCEQNLNHDAMYWYRQDPGQGLRLIYYSQIVNDFQKGDIAEGYSVSREKKESFPLTVTSAQKNPTAFYLCASRARGVTTGDQPQHFGDGTRLSIL.

The CDR3 sequence is CASSLATTGELFF. The CDR3 DNA reads as TGTGCCAGCAGTTTGGCCACAACCGGGGAGCTGTTTTTT. V and J are TRBV12-3 or TRBV12-4 and TRBJ2-2; D not certain. The CDR3 is 13 amino acids. V shed 3 bases and J shed 5 bases, with 7 bases lying between them.

The chain employs TRBV2 and TRBJ2-7, with 7 bases that match TRBD1. V was pared by 7 bases and J by 3 bases, with 9 bases of the junction left unmatched. Germline V lookup: CDR1 SNHLY, CDR2 FYNNEI. This CDR3 is 14 amino acids long. The CDR3 here is CASNLRGYNYEQYF. The CDR3 nucleotides read TGTGCCAGCAATCTCAGGGGGTATAACTACGAGCAGTACTTC.

The genes are TRBV30 and TRBJ2-2; 13 bases are a match to TRBD2. The germline V gene has CDR1 GTSNPN and CDR2 SVGIG (reference sequence). Trimming at V came to 0 bases and at J to 8 bases, leaving 3 bases not matched to a gene. CDR3 size: 15 residues. The CDR3 reads CAWSVGTSGVGELFF. The CDR3 DNA reads TGTGCCTGGAGTGTAGGGACTAGCGGGGTTGGGGAGCTGTTTTTT.